Presented here are 21 T cell receptor beta chains from one specimen sequenced in a study of cytomegalovirus exposure and HLA in healthy donors. The PCR had 60 Vbeta and 13 Jbeta primers. Libraries were prepared by immunoSEQ multiplex PCR; TCRdb keeps only in-frame clonotypes and omits some of them. Among 130,000 to 150,000 clones listed, roughly 75% were seen once. Sequencing input: PBMCs. These receptors were obtained from a female donor in good health and CMV-seronegative.

The V call is TRBV5-1, the J call TRBJ2-1; 12 bases fit TRBD2. Per germline, CDR1 SGHRS and CDR2 YFSETQ. Trimming cost V 0 bases and J 5 bases; bases outside gene matches: 15. The CDR3 sequence is 20 residues long. DNA of the CDR3: TGCGCCAGCAGCTTGGCGCCGCTAGCGGGAGGGTTATCGTCCCACAATGAGCAGTTCTTC. It specifies CASSLAPLAGGLSSHNEQFF.

The chain uses TRBV11-2 and TRBJ1-1; perhaps TRBD1 as D (5 bases). This CDR3 region has 14 residues. The germline V gene encodes CDR1 SGHAT and CDR2 FQNNGV. V lost 4 bases, J lost 4 bases, and 13 bases lay in between. CDR3 DNA: TGTGCCAGCAGCTCCCAGGGATTTAGCACTGAAGCTTTCTTT. Translation gives CASSSQGFSTEAFF. Full variable domain (remainder filled in from reference TRBV11-2 and TRBJ1-1): EAGVAQSPRYKIIEKRQSVAFWCNPISGHATLYWYQQILGQGPKLLIQFQNNGVVDDSQLPKDRFSAERLKGVDSTLKIQPAKLEDSAVYLCASSSQGFSTEAFFGQGTRLTVV.

The rearrangement links TRBV30 to TRBJ1-5, with a tentative D call TRBD1 (6 bases). The CDR3 runs 14 residues. The V and J ends lost 1 base and 7 bases respectively, with 14 bases between them. Per the germline V gene, CDR1 is GTSNPN and CDR2 is SVGIG (reference sequence). The CDR3 coding sequence is TGTGCCTGGAGTGCCGGGGGGGGCTGGCAGCCCCAGCATTTT. Translated, it gives CAWSAGGGWQPQHF.

This clone occurred a few times. The V gene is TRBV28, the J gene TRBJ1-1; D is unclear. Germline CDR1 MDHEN, CDR2 SYDVKM. The CDR3 is 13 residues long. The germline V and J ends were trimmed by 7 bases and 6 bases, with 15 bases remaining between them. This chain's CDR3 is CASKGRVIAEAFF. In DNA form, the CDR3 reads TGTGCCAGCAAAGGGAGGGTAATTGCTGAAGCTTTCTTT.

The rearrangement joins TRBV2 to TRBJ2-5; D gene ambiguous. Germline assignment: CDR1 SNHLY and CDR2 FYNNEI. V lost 6 bases, J lost 5 bases, and 19 bases lay in between. The CDR3 consists of 15 residues. CDR3 sequence reads: CASRPSAQILETQYF. The CDR3 nucleotides read TGTGCCAGCAGGCCCAGTGCACAGATATTGGAGACCCAGTACTTC.

This chain joins TRBV27 and TRBJ2-1, with 7 positions matching TRBD2. This CDR3 has 14 amino acids. From germline, CDR1 is MNHEY and CDR2 SMNVEV (reference sequence). J lost 3 bases, V lost 5 bases, and 4 bases had no gene match. CDR3 DNA sequence: TGTGCCAGCAGTGGACTAGGAGGCTACAATGAGCAGTTCTTC. It yields the protein CASSGLGGYNEQFF.

J is TRBJ2-5 and V is TRBV2; TRBD1 matches at 7 bases. The germline CDR1 and CDR2 sequences are SNHLY and FYNNEI. The CDR3 spans 13 residues. Unmatched junction bases numbered 7, after V lost 8 bases and J lost 4 bases. The CDR3 sequence: CASSGQQGETQYF. For the CDR3, the DNA is TGTGCCAGCTCGGGACAGCAGGGAGAGACCCAGTACTTC.

The chain combines TRBV9 with TRBJ2-7, with D possibly being TRBD1 (6 bases). There are 15 residues in the CDR3. Between the trimmed V and J ends, which lost 3 bases and 5 bases, there was a span of 18 bases. CDR1 is SGDLS and CDR2 is YYNGEE in the germline V gene. The CDR3 protein is CASSASTGWTDEQYF. CDR3 DNA: TGTGCCAGCAGCGCCTCGACTGGGTGGACAGACGAGCAGTACTTC.

The chain joins TRBV27 to TRBJ1-2; 7 nucleotides match TRBD1. Per germline, CDR1 MNHEY and CDR2 SMNVEV (reference sequence). The ends lost 3 bases at V and 7 bases at J; junction bases unmatched: 8. This CDR3 has 14 amino acids. CDR3 region: CASSFKMQGGGYTF. The CDR3 region has the DNA TGTGCCAGCAGTTTCAAGATGCAGGGGGGTGGCTACACCTTC.

The rearrangement links TRBV25-1 to TRBJ1-4, with D possibly matching TRBD1 (5 bases). The CDR3 covers 14 residues. The V and J ends lost 6 bases and 0 bases respectively, with 8 bases between them. Germline-derived CDR1 and CDR2 are MGHDK and SYGVNS. CDR3 sequence: CASSPGTTNEKLFF. The CDR3 DNA reads as TGTGCCAGCAGCCCAGGGACAACTAATGAAAAACTGTTTTTT.

This rearrangement joins TRBV5-6 to TRBJ2-2, with TRBD2 identical over 10 bases. Trimming removed 8 bases from V and 6 bases from J; junction bases left unmatched: 10. Germline CDR1 SGHDT, CDR2 YYEEEE. This CDR3 is built from 15 residues. In nucleotides, the CDR3 is TGTGCCAGTCGAGCGGGAGGGCCGGTCGCCGGGGAGCTGTTTTTT. This sequence encodes CASRAGGPVAGELFF.

The V gene is TRBV6-1, the J gene TRBJ1-2; D is unresolved. Trimming took 4 bases from V and 0 from J, leaving 3 bases between them. The CDR3 runs 12 residues. The germline gives CDR1 MNHNS, CDR2 SASEGT. The CDR3 nucleotides are TGTGCCAGCAGTGTATCTAACTATGGCTACACCTTC. It yields the protein CASSVSNYGYTF.

V usage is TRBV30 and J usage is TRBJ2-2, with 8 bases aligning to TRBD2. The V and J ends lost 3 bases and 7 bases, in that order; junction bases with no gene match: 4. CDR3 length: 13 residues. Germline V gene lookup returns CDR1 GTSNPN and CDR2 SVGIG (reference sequence). CDR3 sequence: CAWRASGSGELFF. The CDR3 DNA follows: TGTGCCTGGAGGGCCAGCGGGAGCGGGGAGCTGTTTTTT. Full variable domain (outside the CDR3, taken from reference TRBV30 and TRBJ2-2): SQTIHQWPATLVQPVGSPLSLECTVEGTSNPNLYWYRQAAGRGLQLLFYSVGIGQISSEVPQNLSASRPQDRQFILSSKKLLLSDSGFYLCAWRASGSGELFFGEGSRLTVL.

The chain recombines TRBV4-1 with TRBJ2-5, with 7 bases lining up with TRBD2. The junction had 5 bases not matched to a gene; V was cut back by 3 bases and J by 7 bases. The CDR3 runs to 13 residues. Germline loops: CDR1 MGHRA, CDR2 YSYEKL. The CDR3 DNA follows: TGCGCCAGCAGCCAGGGAACGGGGGGGACCCAGTACTTC. This gives the protein CASSQGTGGTQYF.

The chain is built from TRBV27 and TRBJ1-4, with 7 bases aligning to TRBD1. Per germline, CDR1 MNHEY and CDR2 SMNVEV (reference sequence). The CDR3 contains 16 residues. V dropped 6 bases and J dropped 8; count of bases not matched to a gene: 15. Here the CDR3 reads CASSAHTGQRIEKLFF. The CDR3 DNA sequence: TGTGCCAGCAGCGCACATACGGGACAGCGTATCGAAAAACTGTTTTTT. The full variable domain, in which reference TRBV27 and TRBJ1-4 provide the parts outside the CDR3, is EAQVTQNPRYLITVTGKKLTVTCSQNMNHEYMSWYRQDPGLGLRQIYYSMNVEVTDKGDVPEGYKVSRKEKRNFPLILESPSPNQTSLYFCASSAHTGQRIEKLFFGSGTQLSVL.

This clone was recorded once. This chain links TRBV5-1 with TRBJ2-7; 10 nucleotides align to TRBD2. Looked up from germline, CDR1 is SGHRS and CDR2 is YFSETQ. Unmatched junction bases numbered 8, after V lost 4 bases and J lost 7 bases. CDR3 length equals 14 residues. The CDR3 region has the DNA TGCGCCAGCAGCGTTGGACTAGCGGCCCTGGAGCAGTACTTC. This encodes CASSVGLAALEQYF.

The chain recombines TRBV10-3 with TRBJ2-7; TRBD2 is a possible D gene (5 bases). CDR1 and CDR2 from the germline V gene are ENHRY and SYGVKD. Between the trimmed V and J ends, which lost 0 bases and 2 bases, there was a span of 14 bases. The CDR3 runs to 16 residues. The CDR3 loop reads CAISESGRTRPYEQYF. The CDR3 DNA sequence: TGTGCCATCAGTGAGTCAGGGCGGACTCGACCCTACGAGCAGTACTTC.

J is TRBJ2-1 and V is TRBV28; possible D gene TRBD1, 7 bases. Trimming pared 6 bases from V and 14 bases from J, leaving 17 bases between. CDR3 length: 12 residues. Germline assignment: CDR1 MDHEN and CDR2 SYDVKM. CDR3 region: CASSTPRGVEFF. CDR3 nucleotide sequence: TGTGCCAGCAGCACACCCAGGGGGGTCGAGTTCTTC.

This chain connects TRBV9 to TRBJ1-3, with D possibly matching TRBD1 (5 bases). Germline V gene lookup returns CDR1 SGDLS and CDR2 YYNGEE. Trimming left V 4 bases short and J 2 bases short, with 7 bases between. The CDR3 has 13 residues. CDR3 loop: CASSPTAGNTIYF. DNA of the CDR3: TGTGCCAGCAGCCCGACAGCTGGAAACACCATATATTTT.

The chain has TRBV19 and TRBJ1-4; 7 nucleotides line up with TRBD1. The CDR3 runs to 17 residues. Trimming cost V 5 bases and J 0 bases; bases outside gene matches: 9. Germline V gene sequence: CDR1 LNHDA, CDR2 SQIVND (reference sequence). This CDR3 is CASSAETGFATNEKLFF. The CDR3 DNA follows: TGTGCCAGTAGTGCAGAGACAGGGTTTGCAACTAATGAAAAACTGTTTTTT.

The gene calls are TRBV30 and TRBJ2-5; D call uncertain. The J call is doubtful: the DNA matches TRBJ2-7 better. CDR3 length: 11 amino acids. CDR1 and CDR2 (germline): GTSNPN, SVGIG (reference sequence). The CDR3 reads CAWSVLYEQYF. DNA of the CDR3: TGTGCCTGGAGTGTCTTATACGAGCAGTACTTC.